This TCR beta chain was identified during a study of T cells in Graves' hyperthyroidism and ophthalmopathy. General study results and limits: Most thyroid clonotypes that were expanded above 0.001 also turned up in blood. Ophthalmopathy stood apart from stable hyperthyroidism in a 13 V-J model.

The investigators amplified TCR beta CDR3 regions from RNA transcripts. A set of HTBI primers served as the primers for a first-round RT-PCR of the TCR CDR3. MiXCR, applied by TCRdb to the multiplex PCR reads, yields one record per CDR3 protein. This sample has roughly 500,000 distinct CDR3 sequences; roughly a sixth occur once, and the top ten carry 25% to 35%. Patients with ophthalmopathy all had a Clinical Activity Score of at least 3, a NOSPECS grade of at least 4 and duration under 3 months. The CDR3 has 14 amino acids. Trimming removed 7 bases at V and 0 bases at J, with 10 bases between. The V gene's germline CDR1 is MNHNS and CDR2 SASEGT. There are a few counts of this clonotype. Antigen unknown.

This sequence originates from a woman in her thirties with Graves' ophthalmopathy. Material for sequencing was blood. V and J are TRBV6-1 and TRBJ1-3; tentatively, D is TRBD1 (5 bases). In DNA form, the CDR3 reads TGTGCCAGCAACGGCAGGGACTCTGGAAACACCATATATTTT. Its protein product is CASNGRDSGNTIYF.